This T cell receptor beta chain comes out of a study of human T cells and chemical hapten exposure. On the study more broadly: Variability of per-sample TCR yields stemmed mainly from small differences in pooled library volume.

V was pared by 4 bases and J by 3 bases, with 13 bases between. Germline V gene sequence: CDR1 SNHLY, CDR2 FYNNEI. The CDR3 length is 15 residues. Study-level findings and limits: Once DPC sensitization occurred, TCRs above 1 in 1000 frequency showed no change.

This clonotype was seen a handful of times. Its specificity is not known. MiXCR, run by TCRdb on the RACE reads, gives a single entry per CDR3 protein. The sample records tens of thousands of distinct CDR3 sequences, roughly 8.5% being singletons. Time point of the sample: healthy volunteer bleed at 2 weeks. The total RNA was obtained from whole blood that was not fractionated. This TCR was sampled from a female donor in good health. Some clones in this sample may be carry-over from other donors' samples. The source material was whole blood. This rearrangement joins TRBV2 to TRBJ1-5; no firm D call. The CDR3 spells CASSGSGVYNQPQHF. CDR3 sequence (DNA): TGTGCCAGCAGTGGATCCGGGGTCTACAATCAGCCCCAGCATTTT.